These T cell receptor beta chains were read from a single sample in a study of radiation and T cells in renal cell carcinoma. The data were produced by immunoSEQ multiplex PCR, yet TCRdb's version contains in-frame clones alone and is incomplete. The table lists over 45,000 clones, about three quarters of them singletons, with roughly 8% in the top ten. The sequencing here drew on blood, taken from a patient whose treatment included radiotherapy and nephrectomy. All receptors come from a man aged 55 to 70 with renal cell carcinoma. CDR3s include the opening cysteine and the closing phenylalanine or tryptophan. D genes are given only for firm matches. Expanded clones are given a class, and other clones once, few, many or no size at all.

size	J	D	V	DNA	CDR3
NA	TRBJ1-1	NA	TRBV5-1	TGCGCCAGCAGCTTGGATGCGGAGGGGAACACTGAAGCTTTCTTT	CASSLDAEGNTEAFF
NA	TRBJ2-1	TRBD2	TRBV5-4	TGTGCCAGCAGCTCCTCGACTAGCGGTTCCTACAATGAGCAGTTCTTC	CASSSSTSGSYNEQFF
NA	TRBJ2-5	NA	TRBV19	TGTGCCAGTAGTATTCCCGGGTTCCAAGAGACCCAGTACTTC	CASSIPGFQETQYF
NA	TRBJ2-3	NA	TRBV4-2	TGTGCCAGCAGCCAAGTGGATATGGGGACGGAGCAGTATTTT	CASSQVDMGTEQYF
NA	TRBJ1-2	NA	TRBV5-5	TGTGCCAGCAGCTTGTCAACGGCTAACTATGGCTACACCTTC	CASSLSTANYGYTF
NA	TRBJ2-4	TRBD1	TRBV4-2	TGTGCCAGCAGCCAAGATGACGACAGGGACAAAAACATTCAGTACTTC	CASSQDDDRDKNIQYF
NA	TRBJ2-2	TRBD1	TRBV13	TGTGCCAGCAGCTTCCTGGACAGGCGGAACACCGGGGAGCTGTTTTTT	CASSFLDRRNTGELFF
NA	TRBJ2-5	TRBD2	TRBV6-1	TGTGCCAGCAGTGGGACTAGTGGCGAGACCCAGTACTTC	CASSGTSGETQYF
NA	TRBJ2-1	TRBD1	TRBV7-2	TGTGCCAGCAAACCTAATACAGGGGGCAATGAGCAGTTCTTC	CASKPNTGGNEQFF
once	TRBJ2-2	NA	TRBV6-6	TGTGCCAGCAGTTACAGGGAAGCCGGGGAGCTGTTTTTT	CASSYREAGELFF
NA	TRBJ2-1	TRBD1	TRBV7-2	TGTGCCAGCAGTGCCGACAGGGCGAATGAGCAGTTCTTC	CASSADRANEQFF